Each of the 5 T cell receptor beta chains below was sequenced from the same sample in a study of shared clonotypes between healthy human individuals (dated by TCRdb to 2020 to 2021). The library came from the immunoSEQ multiplex PCR assay. Imported from immuneACCESS, the table was reduced by TCRdb to in-frame sequences with V and J called. These copies leave out some clones; in studies compared against another copy, an unresolved V gene accounts for under half, and the cause of the remainder is not known. This sample holds about 710,000 clones; approximately 77% were observed only once. The ten largest clones represent under 2% of the sample. Sequenced sample: memory CD4+ T cells sorted from blood. The cell subset or site label on this specimen signifies: CD45RA-negative fraction. Receptors were obtained from a woman under 40 in good health.

This sequence joins TRBV27 and TRBJ2-1; D assignment may be TRBD1 or TRBD2 (5 bases each). Per the germline V gene, CDR1 is MNHEY and CDR2 is SMNVEV (reference sequence). Trimming removed 0 bases from V and 4 bases from J, with 22 bases in between. There are 19 residues in the CDR3. In DNA form, the CDR3 reads TGTGCCAGCAGTTTATCCCCTCCGCACAGGCAGTCGGGATACAATGAGCAGTTCTTC. It is translated as CASSLSPPHRQSGYNEQFF.

The chain combines TRBV9 with TRBJ1-1, with D tentatively TRBD1 (6 bases). The CDR3 runs 13 residues. V gave up 5 bases and J gave up 7 bases, with 15 bases separating them. Germline CDR1 and CDR2: SGDLS and YYNGEE. This chain's CDR3 is CASSTRGGGEAFF. The CDR3 coding sequence is TGTGCCAGCAGTACACGGGGGGGCGGTGAAGCTTTCTTT.

This chain connects TRBV5-1 to TRBJ2-3, with 11 bases identical to TRBD2. CDR1 and CDR2 (germline): SGHRS, YFSETQ. The CDR3 is made up of 15 amino acids. After removal of 4 bases from V and 4 bases from J, the junction contained 5 bases not matched to a gene. The CDR3 here is CASSQLAGAADTQYF. The CDR3 nucleotides read TGCGCCAGCAGCCAACTAGCGGGAGCCGCAGATACGCAGTATTTT. Full variable domain (remainder filled in from reference TRBV5-1 and TRBJ2-3): KAGVTQTPRYLIKTRGQQVTLSCSPISGHRSVSWYQQTPGQGLQFLFEYFSETQRNKGNFPGRFSGRQFSNSRSEMNVSTLELGDSALYLCASSQLAGAADTQYFGPGTRLTVL.

V gene TRBV5-1 combines with J gene TRBJ1-2; 9 nucleotides line up with TRBD1. V gave up 4 bases and J gave up 8 bases; unmatched junction bases: 18. This CDR3 has 17 amino acids. Per the germline V gene, CDR1 is SGHRS and CDR2 is YFSETQ. The CDR3 loop is CASSHTGTGSPERGYTF. In DNA, the CDR3 is TGCGCCAGCAGCCATACCGGGACAGGGTCCCCCGAGAGGGGCTACACCTTC.

CDR3 DNA sequence: TGTGCCAGCATCCGAGGGCCCCAGCGGGATCTCGCTAGGACCGGGGAGCTGTTTTTT. This encodes CASIRGPQRDLARTGELFF. This chain links TRBV7-2 with TRBJ2-2; 7 nucleotides align to TRBD2. Germline loops: CDR1 SGHTA, CDR2 FQGNSA. This CDR3 has 19 amino acids. Trimming at V came to 7 bases and at J to 5 bases, leaving 22 bases not matched to a gene.